The entry below gives a single T cell receptor (beta chain) sequence along with its context. J was trimmed by 8 bases and V by 6 bases; bases with no gene match: 7. The length of the CDR3 is 13 residues. Per the original methods: Reference gene primers were amplified, and this amplification served to estimate nucleated cell counts. This table comes from immunoSEQ multiplex PCR, and its TCRdb copy is limited to in-frame clones, with some not included. The V and J calls and clone size come from that table; D and trimming were worked out from the DNA. The sample has 270,000 or so clones; 81% are singletons. This specimen comes from a study of blood T cell repertoires in COVID-19.

The receptor comes from a woman aged 55-70 years with active or convalescent COVID-19. The chain is built from TRBV12-3 or TRBV12-4 and TRBJ2-1, with 7 bases fitting TRBD2. Sequencing was carried out using peripheral blood. The CDR3 spells CASRRTSFYEQFF. DNA of the CDR3: TGTGCCAGCAGGAGGACTAGTTTCTATGAGCAGTTCTTC.